Below are 9 T cell receptor beta chains sequenced from a single sample in a study of T cells in localized non-small cell lung cancer. Repertoires were generated with immunoSEQ multiplex PCR, while TCRdb's copy carries only in-frame clones and drops some. The sample lists about 2,400 clones, about a fifth seen once, with 15% to 18% in the top ten. The sequencing here drew on normal lung tissue next to the tumor, taken before any cancer treatment. All receptors come from a man aged 40 to 70 with stage I squamous cell lung carcinoma.

This clone was detected only a few times. This chain links TRBV19 with TRBJ2-2, with 7 positions matching TRBD1. The junction had 4 bases not matched to a gene; V was cut back by 9 bases and J by 3 bases. This CDR3 region has 13 residues. Germline V gene sequence: CDR1 LNHDA, CDR2 SQIVND (reference sequence). CDR3 nucleotides: TGTGCCAGCCGGGACAGCGACACCGGGGAGCTGTTTTTT. Translating gives CASRDSDTGELFF.

The rearrangement joins TRBV10-2 to TRBJ2-3; 9 nucleotides line up with TRBD2. The CDR3 consists of 16 residues. Germline values: CDR1 WSHSY, CDR2 SAAADI. Trimming removed 6 bases from V and 0 bases from J; junction bases left unmatched: 7. The CDR3 coding sequence is TGCGCCAGCAGGGACCTAGCGGGAACTAGCACAGATACGCAGTATTTT. The encoded protein is CASRDLAGTSTDTQYF.

CDR3 nucleotide sequence: TGTGCCAGCAGCTCCCGGGACTTGAAGGCCTACAATGAGCAGTTCTTC. Its protein product is CASSSRDLKAYNEQFF. The chain has TRBV28 and TRBJ2-1; perhaps TRBD2 as D (6 bases). The V gene lost 6 bases and the J gene lost 2 bases, with 17 bases spanning the gap. The CDR3 covers 16 residues. The germline V gene encodes CDR1 MDHEN and CDR2 SYDVKM.

The chain is built from TRBV18 and TRBJ2-3; the D gene is possibly TRBD2 (5 bases). Germline CDR1 reads KGHSH; CDR2 reads LQKENI. The CDR3 extends over 15 amino acids. V lost 3 bases and J 0 bases, leaving 10 bases between the germline ends. In nucleotides, the CDR3 is TGTGCCAGCTCACCGACGGGCGGGAGCACAGATACGCAGTATTTT. Protein: CASSPTGGSTDTQYF.

The chain is built from TRBV11-3 and TRBJ1-3, with TRBD1 matching 8 bases. This CDR3 contains 18 residues. Germline-derived CDR1 and CDR2 are SGHNT and YENEEA. The junction had 12 bases not matched to a gene; V was cut back by 1 base and J by 4 bases. The CDR3 loop is CASSLGMRQGAFGNTIYF. CDR3 DNA: TGTGCCAGCAGCTTAGGAATGCGGCAGGGGGCGTTCGGAAACACCATATATTTT.

This clone was detected only a few times. V gene TRBV6-8 combines with J gene TRBJ2-2, with 10 bases identical to TRBD1. The CDR3 spans 15 residues. Losses at the gene ends were 6 bases for V and 7 bases for J; bases not matched to a gene: 8. CDR1 is MNHGY and CDR2 is SAAAGT in the germline V gene. The CDR3 DNA reads as TGTGCCAGCAGGGGAACGACAGGGGGCATCGGGGAGCTGTTTTTT. It codes for CASRGTTGGIGELFF.

The V gene is TRBV19, the J gene TRBJ1-1; no definite D call. Germline CDR1 reads LNHDA; CDR2 reads SQIVND (reference sequence). This CDR3 is built from 15 residues. With 5 bases removed from V and 1 base from J, the gap between germline ends came to 14 bases. In DNA form, the CDR3 reads TGTGCCAGTAGTCCCCGCTGGATATCGAACACTGAAGCTTTCTTT. The encoded protein is CASSPRWISNTEAFF.

This clone has only a few counts. The chain joins TRBV6-8 to TRBJ2-5; possibly TRBD2 for D (7 bases). Per germline, CDR1 MNHGY and CDR2 SAAAGT. V lost 5 bases, J lost 6 bases, and 13 bases lay in between. This CDR3 comprises 13 residues. This CDR3 reads CASSVGGAKTQYF. The CDR3 DNA is TGTGCCAGCAGTGTGGGGGGGGCGAAGACCCAGTACTTC.

This clone was detected a few times. The chain combines TRBV6-1 with TRBJ2-5; 9 bases are a match to TRBD2. The CDR3 spans 17 residues. In germline, CDR1 is MNHNS, CDR2 SASEGT. Germline trimming cut 1 base from V and 5 bases from J; bases unmatched to any gene: 11. Here the CDR3 DNA reads TGTGCCAGCAGTGAAGTCGAGCGGATAGCGGGAGTTGAGACCCAGTACTTC. Residues: CASSEVERIAGVETQYF.